The next 14 T cell receptor beta chains were all read from a single sample in a study of TIL therapy for anti-PD-1-resistant metastatic lung cancer. Time point indicated: pre-treatment sample, taken before nivolumab and TIL therapy. Most excised metastases sampled were pleural nodules or supraclavicular lymph nodes. The libraries were made with immunoSEQ v3. This table comes from immunoSEQ multiplex PCR, and its TCRdb copy is limited to in-frame clones, with some not included. The sample lists about 100,000 clones, 65% occurring once. Sequencing used tumor tissue, obtained at baseline. These receptors came from a person between 30 and 79 years old with non-small cell lung cancer.

This clone was counted between two and nine times. This chain joins TRBV7-9 and TRBJ1-2; D remains unclear. CDR3 length: 14 residues. Germline values: CDR1 SEHNR, CDR2 FQNEAQ (reference sequence). V lost 5 bases and J lost 0, with 10 bases in between. The CDR3 reads CASSPEVANYGYTF. DNA of the CDR3: TGTGCCAGCAGCCCAGAGGTAGCTAACTATGGCTACACCTTC.

This chain joins TRBV6-2 or TRBV6-3 and TRBJ2-1, with 7 bases identical to TRBD1. With V trimmed by 6 bases and J by 7 bases, 9 bases remained unmatched. CDR3 length equals 14 residues. In germline, CDR1 is MNHEY, CDR2 SVGEGT. DNA for the CDR3: TGTGCCAGCAGGCCTCACGACAGGGAGAATGAGCAGTTCTTC. Amino acids: CASRPHDRENEQFF.

This clone was picked up a small number of times. The V call is TRBV9, the J call TRBJ1-2; no clear D gene. Per germline, CDR1 SGDLS and CDR2 YYNGEE. This CDR3 has 14 residues. V was shortened by 4 bases and J by 2 bases, with 12 bases between the two germline ends. This CDR3 is CASSPHGPNYGYTF. In DNA, the CDR3 is TGTGCCAGCAGCCCTCACGGACCGAACTATGGCTACACCTTC.

This clone was counted a few times. This sequence joins TRBV7-3 and TRBJ1-1; 9 positions match TRBD1. This CDR3 spans 15 amino acids. Germline lookup yields CDR1 SGHTA and CDR2 FQGTGA. Trimming cost V 5 bases and J 1 base; bases outside gene matches: 5. The CDR3 protein is CASSSTGGRNTEAFF. The CDR3 DNA is TGTGCCAGCAGCAGTACAGGGGGCAGGAACACTGAAGCTTTCTTT.

This clone was counted a few times. The rearrangement joins TRBV27 to TRBJ2-1; 12 bases map to TRBD1. There are 17 residues in the CDR3. J lost 8 bases, V lost 2 bases, and 10 bases had no gene match. Germline assignment: CDR1 MNHEY and CDR2 SMNVEV (reference sequence). DNA of the CDR3: TGTGCCAGCAGTTTACCCTACCCCGGGACAGGGGGCGATGAGCAGTTCTTC. It specifies CASSLPYPGTGGDEQFF.

V gene TRBV5-1 combines with J gene TRBJ1-2; 7 nucleotides agree with TRBD1. The CDR3 length is 15 residues. Germline loops: CDR1 SGHRS, CDR2 YFSETQ. The V gene end was trimmed by 4 bases and the J gene end by 1 base; junction bases not matched to a gene: 7. The DNA of the CDR3 is TGCGCCAGCAGCAACCCCGGGACAGTTAACTATGGCTACACCTTC. Protein: CASSNPGTVNYGYTF.

This clone has at least ten counts. Mismatch with germline at one junction end may stem from a read error. The V and J genes are TRBV7-7 and TRBJ2-7; D possibly matches TRBD1 or TRBD2 (5 bases each). CDR3 length: 15 amino acids. Germline CDR1 is SSHAT and CDR2 is FNYEAQ (reference sequence). CDR3 sequence (DNA): TGTGCTAGCAGCGCCGGGTGGGGGTCGGGATACGAGCAGTACTTC. Protein: CASSAGWGSGYEQYF.

The chain uses TRBV11-2 and TRBJ1-5; tentative D call: TRBD1 (6 bases). There are 14 residues in the CDR3. Germline V gene lookup returns CDR1 SGHAT and CDR2 FQNNGV. The ends were cut back, 4 bases at V and 8 bases at J, with 15 bases in the middle. The CDR3 region has the DNA TGTGCCAGCAGCTCGCACGGGGGCCGGGAGCCCCAGCATTTT. It specifies CASSSHGGREPQHF.

The chain recombines TRBV4-3 with TRBJ2-7; perhaps TRBD2 as D (5 bases). The CDR3 covers 16 residues. Germline V CDR1 and CDR2: LGHNA, YSLEER. V was cut by 1 base and J by 2 bases, with 15 bases left in between. The chain's CDR3 is CASSQAKWASTYEQYF. Here the CDR3 DNA reads TGCGCCAGCAGCCAAGCGAAATGGGCTAGCACCTACGAGCAGTACTTC.

This clone came up many times. V is TRBV18 and J is TRBJ2-7; 11 bases are a match to TRBD2. This CDR3 has 13 residues. V lost 5 bases, J lost 3 bases, and 0 bases stayed unmatched. The germline V gene encodes CDR1 KGHSH and CDR2 LQKENI. The CDR3 sequence: CASSGTSGYEQYF. In nucleotides, the CDR3 is TGTGCCAGCTCAGGGACTAGCGGCTACGAGCAGTACTTC.

CDR3 in amino acids: CASSVATGVYEQYF. The CDR3 bases are TGTGCCAGCAGCGTAGCTACCGGCGTCTACGAGCAGTACTTC. The chain is built from TRBV9 and TRBJ2-7; D remains unclear. The V end was cut by 0 bases, the J end by 3 bases, with 10 bases between. Germline V CDR1 and CDR2: SGDLS, YYNGEE. This CDR3 region has 14 residues. Together with reference TRBV9 and TRBJ2-7, the CDR3 gives the full variable domain: DSGVTQTPKHLITATGQRVTLRCSPRSGDLSVYWYQQSLDQGLQFLIQYYNGEERAKGNILERFSAQQFPDLHSELNLSSLELGDSALYFCASSVATGVYEQYFGPGTRLTVT.

This clone was counted only a few times. The V and J genes are TRBV7-2 and TRBJ2-7; 9 positions match TRBD2. Trimming at V came to 3 bases and at J to 7 bases, leaving 7 bases not matched to a gene. The CDR3 is 14 residues long. Germline lookup yields CDR1 SGHTA and CDR2 FQGNSA. The CDR3 DNA reads TGTGCCAGCAGCTTCCAGCGGGAGGCTGGGGAGCAGTACTTC. Translated: CASSFQREAGEQYF.

The gene calls are TRBV15 and TRBJ2-1; TRBD2 agrees at 11 bases. V shed 0 bases, J shed 10 bases, and the junction held 11 bases outside the gene matches. This CDR3 comprises 17 residues. Germline V CDR1 and CDR2: LNHNV, YYDKDF (reference sequence). The DNA of the CDR3 is TGTGCCACCAGCAGAGATCCCCTAGCGGGAGGTATCAGGGAGCAGTTCTTC. This codes for CATSRDPLAGGIREQFF.

The chain carries TRBV5-1 and TRBJ2-3, with 8 bases aligning to TRBD2. Germline values: CDR1 SGHRS, CDR2 YFSETQ. V lost 2 bases to trimming and J lost 0 bases; unmatched junction nucleotides: 8. CDR3 size: 17 residues. This CDR3 reads CASSFQTSAHSTDTQYF. The DNA of the CDR3 is TGCGCCAGCAGCTTCCAGACTAGCGCCCATAGCACAGATACGCAGTATTTT. The full variable domain, in which reference TRBV5-1 and TRBJ2-3 provide the parts outside the CDR3, is KAGVTQTPRYLIKTRGQQVTLSCSPISGHRSVSWYQQTPGQGLQFLFEYFSETQRNKGNFPGRFSGRQFSNSRSEMNVSTLELGDSALYLCASSFQTSAHSTDTQYFGPGTRLTVL.